The 24 T cell receptor beta chains below come from one sample, sequenced in a study of CD8+ T cells in alopecia areata. Extraction and reverse transcription of RNA yielded cDNA as the sequencing template. The assay was immunoSEQ multiplex PCR, and TCRdb's table has in-frame clones only and misses some. The repertoire has 150,000 to 200,000 clones, about 48% of them found once; the top ten carry about a tenth. Stated treatment: oral pan-JAK inhibitor, 5-10 mg twice daily. The starting material was CD8+ T cells sorted from blood, obtained at week 24, from a patient treated with tofacitinib. The receptors come from a human donor with alopecia areata.

The chain couples TRBV29-1 to TRBJ2-3; D perhaps matches TRBD2 (7 bases). The length of the CDR3 is 16 residues. V dropped 6 bases and J dropped 0 bases, with 19 bases sitting between them. Germline assignment: CDR1 SQVTM and CDR2 ANQGSEA. The CDR3 loop is CSVGGGGESSTDTQYF. DNA for the CDR3: TGCAGCGTAGGAGGGGGGGGCGAGTCTAGCACAGATACGCAGTATTTT.

The chain is built from TRBV6-1 and TRBJ2-2; the D gene could be TRBD1 or TRBD2 (5 bases each). This CDR3 is built from 15 residues. The germline V gene has CDR1 MNHNS and CDR2 SASEGT. The V and J ends lost 6 bases and 3 bases respectively, with 14 bases between them. The CDR3 here is CASSLGREYTGELFF. For the CDR3, the DNA is TGTGCCAGCAGCCTTGGCAGGGAGTACACCGGGGAGCTGTTTTTT.

This clone was counted ten times or more. The gene calls are TRBV14 and TRBJ1-2; D not resolved. V gave up 4 bases and J gave up 8 bases, with 11 bases separating them. The CDR3 spans 12 residues. The germline gives CDR1 SGHDN, CDR2 FVKESK. The CDR3 DNA reads as TGTGCCAGCAGCCCCGGGTCCCTGGGCTACACCTTC. Translation gives CASSPGSLGYTF.

This clone was seen more than once but under ten times. V usage is TRBV11-2 and J usage is TRBJ2-1; D perhaps matches TRBD2 (5 bases). The CDR3 has 14 residues. The germline V gene has CDR1 SGHAT and CDR2 FQNNGV. V lost 0 bases to trimming and J lost 9 bases, with 12 bases between them. The CDR3 DNA reads TGTGCCAGCAGCTTAGAGGGAGCAAGAGGTGAGCAGTTCTTC. It codes for CASSLEGARGEQFF.

This chain uses TRBV7-3 with TRBJ2-3; the D gene is possibly TRBD2 (5 bases). This CDR3 region has 15 residues. The germline V and J ends were trimmed by 0 bases and 4 bases, with 11 bases remaining between them. The germline CDR1 and CDR2 sequences are SGHTA and FQGTGA. In nucleotides, the CDR3 is TGTGCCAGCAGCTTAACGGACGGGGTGGCAGATACGCAGTATTTT. The encoded protein is CASSLTDGVADTQYF.

V and J are TRBV5-4 and TRBJ2-2, with D possibly TRBD1 on 5 matching bases. Germline V gene lookup returns CDR1 SGHNT and CDR2 YYREEE (reference sequence). The V gene lost 4 bases and the J gene lost 4 bases, with 11 bases spanning the gap. This CDR3 has 14 residues. In DNA, the CDR3 is TGTGCCAGCAGCGATAGGGGCATCACCGGGGAGCTGTTTTTT. Its protein is CASSDRGITGELFF.

The CDR3 coding sequence is TGTGCCAGCAGTTTATCAGGGACAGGGTTGAATGAGCAGTTCTTC. This encodes CASSLSGTGLNEQFF. The J gene is TRBJ2-1, the V gene TRBV27, with TRBD1 matching 9 bases. The J segment lost 7 bases and the V segment lost 0 bases, leaving 4 bases of the junction unmatched. The V gene's germline CDR1 is MNHEY and CDR2 SMNVEV (reference sequence). The CDR3 has 15 amino acids.

This clone was observed a few times. V gene TRBV29-1 combines with J gene TRBJ1-1; D remains unclear. With 6 bases removed from V and 2 bases from J, the gap between germline ends came to 19 bases. The CDR3 has 15 residues. Germline V lookup: CDR1 SQVTM, CDR2 ANQGSEA. The CDR3 reads CSVLGGWPSNTEAFF. The CDR3 DNA reads as TGCAGCGTCCTTGGAGGGTGGCCGTCTAACACTGAAGCTTTCTTT.

This clone occurred once. The chain links TRBV4-3 to TRBJ2-7; D gene unclear. Near its end, the DNA agrees better with TRBJ2-1, so the J call may be wrong. This CDR3 spans 15 amino acids. CDR1 and CDR2 from the germline V gene are LGHNA and YSLEER. DNA of the CDR3: TGCGCCAGCAGCCAAGAAGGTGGGGTCTACAATGAGCAGTTCTTC. This encodes CASSQEGGVYNEQFF.

This chain joins TRBV5-8 and TRBJ2-7; possible D gene TRBD2, 5 bases. Germline CDR1 SGHTS, CDR2 YDEGEE. Trimming pared 0 bases from V and 7 bases from J, leaving 8 bases between. The CDR3 contains 12 residues. The DNA for the CDR3 is TGTGCCAGCAGCTTGGGGGAGTGGGAGCAGTACTTC. Protein product: CASSLGEWEQYF. The variable domain in full, with the rest retrieved from reference TRBV5-8 and TRBJ2-7, is EAGVTQSPTHLIKTRGQQATLRCSPISGHTSVYWYQQALGLGLQFLLWYDEGEERNRGNFPPRFSGRQFPNYSSELNVNALELEDSALYLCASSLGEWEQYFGPGTRLTVT.

This chain uses TRBV27 with TRBJ2-3; 7 nucleotides align to TRBD2. The germline V gene has CDR1 MNHEY and CDR2 SMNVEV (reference sequence). Trimming cost V 3 bases and J 3 bases; bases outside gene matches: 6. This CDR3 spans 15 amino acids. The CDR3 sequence: CASSLGGSWTDTQYF. The CDR3 nucleotides are TGTGCCAGCAGTTTGGGGGGGTCGTGGACAGATACGCAGTATTTT.

The chain combines TRBV19 with TRBJ2-1; D perhaps matches TRBD1 (6 bases). This CDR3 has 12 residues. Trimming removed 5 bases from V and 9 bases from J, with 11 bases in between. The germline gives CDR1 LNHDA, CDR2 SQIVND (reference sequence). The DNA of the CDR3 is TGTGCCAGTAGTGACAGGACGGGTGAGCAGTTCTTC. Its protein product is CASSDRTGEQFF.

This clone was recorded a few times. Written as DNA, the CDR3 is TGCGCCAGCAGCCAAACAGTGTATGACACTGAAGCTTTCTTT. This sequence encodes CASSQTVYDTEAFF. The J gene is TRBJ1-1, the V gene TRBV5-1; unclear D gene. V was pared by 4 bases and J by 3 bases, with 13 bases between. Looked up from germline, CDR1 is SGHRS and CDR2 is YFSETQ. This CDR3 spans 14 amino acids.

The rearrangement joins TRBV5-6 to TRBJ2-3, with D hard to call. CDR1 and CDR2 from the germline V gene are SGHDT and YYEEEE. The V end was cut by 0 bases, the J end by 4 bases, with 9 bases between. This CDR3 region has 14 residues. CDR3 loop: CASSLGVSADTQYF. The CDR3 DNA reads as TGTGCCAGCAGCTTGGGGGTCAGCGCAGATACGCAGTATTTT.

This clone was detected a few times. The V call is TRBV2, the J call TRBJ1-5, with TRBD1 matching over 7 bases. CDR1 SNHLY and CDR2 FYNNEI come from the germline V gene. V lost 4 bases and J lost 0; bases outside the gene matches: 12. The CDR3 spans 18 residues. CDR3 residues: CASSGTRQGRGSNQPQHF. CDR3 in DNA: TGTGCCAGCAGTGGCACTCGACAGGGTCGAGGTAGCAATCAGCCCCAGCATTTT. Supplemented by reference TRBV2 and TRBJ1-5, the full variable domain reads EPEVTQTPSHQVTQMGQEVILRCVPISNHLYFYWYRQILGQKVEFLVSFYNNEISEKSEIFDDQFSVERPDGSNFTLKIRSTKLEDSAMYFCASSGTRQGRGSNQPQHFGDGTRLSIL.

V and J are TRBV29-1 and TRBJ2-4, with D unclear. Germline-derived CDR1 and CDR2 are SQVTM and ANQGSEA. The CDR3 runs to 10 residues. The ends were cut back, 7 bases at V and 10 bases at J, with 11 bases in the middle. CDR3 protein: CSAKNEIQYF. The CDR3, as DNA: TGCAGCGCTAAAAATGAGATTCAGTACTTC.

The chain carries TRBV5-6 and TRBJ1-1; D gene ambiguous. The CDR3 spans 12 residues. Trimming cost V 1 base and J 3 bases, with 4 bases left between them. Germline assignment: CDR1 SGHDT and CDR2 YYEEEE. The CDR3 protein is CASSLSYTEAFF. The DNA for the CDR3 is TGTGCCAGCAGCTTGTCGTACACTGAAGCTTTCTTT.

Concerning this clone: Other DNA variants within this sample encode the same CDR3. The chain employs TRBV29-1 and TRBJ1-2; unclear D gene. The germline CDR1 and CDR2 sequences are SQVTM and ANQGSEA. Trimming stripped 5 bases from V and 2 bases from J, with 6 bases between. The CDR3 is made up of 11 amino acids. The CDR3 coding sequence is TGCAGCGTTTCTGGGAACTATGGCTACACCTTC. Translating it yields CSVSGNYGYTF.

The chain combines TRBV5-6 with TRBJ2-2; D gene unclear. With 0 bases removed from V and 5 bases from J, the gap between germline ends came to 17 bases. This CDR3 has 17 residues. The germline V gene encodes CDR1 SGHDT and CDR2 YYEEEE. CDR3 protein: CASSLGVAVVRTGELFF. The DNA of the CDR3 is TGTGCCAGCAGCTTGGGAGTTGCGGTGGTCCGTACCGGGGAGCTGTTTTTT.

This rearrangement joins TRBV30 to TRBJ2-2; D unclear. Germline CDR1 and CDR2: GTSNPN and SVGIG (reference sequence). Deletions cut 0 bases from V and 5 bases from J, with 4 bases between. This CDR3 has 12 amino acids. In DNA form, the CDR3 reads TGTGCCTGGAGTGTAAATACCGGGGAGCTGTTTTTT. Its protein product is CAWSVNTGELFF.

The rearrangement links TRBV11-2 to TRBJ1-6, with D hard to call. With 5 bases removed from V and 8 bases from J, the gap between germline ends came to 13 bases. CDR3 length equals 14 residues. Germline CDR1 and CDR2: SGHAT and FQNNGV. CDR3 bases: TGTGCCAGCAGCATGAGACGGAAGCATTCACCCCTCCACTTT. It translates to CASSMRRKHSPLHF.

V gene TRBV28 combines with J gene TRBJ1-6; D remains unclear. V lost 4 bases, J lost 6 bases, and 10 bases lay in between. The germline V gene has CDR1 MDHEN and CDR2 SYDVKM. The length of the CDR3 is 14 residues. In DNA, the CDR3 is TGTGCCAGCAGTTATCGGGGAAGTAATTCACCCCTCCACTTT. Translation gives CASSYRGSNSPLHF. The variable domain in full, with the rest retrieved from reference TRBV28 and TRBJ1-6, is DVKVTQSSRYLVKRTGEKVFLECVQDMDHENMFWYRQDPGLGLRLIYFSYDVKMKEKGDIPEGYSVSREKKERFSLILESASTNQTSMYLCASSYRGSNSPLHFGNGTRLTVT.

The chain is built from TRBV5-6 and TRBJ2-1; D uncertain. Germline assignment: CDR1 SGHDT and CDR2 YYEEEE. V was cut by 3 bases and J by 8 bases, with 15 bases left in between. There are 14 residues in the CDR3. The CDR3 spells CASSSTLKIYEQFF. CDR3 nucleotide sequence: TGTGCCAGCAGCTCAACCCTGAAGATTTATGAGCAGTTCTTC.

V and J are TRBV10-3 and TRBJ2-2; 7 bases agree with TRBD1. V was pared by 6 bases and J by 2 bases, with 3 bases of the junction left unmatched. The CDR3 sequence is 14 residues long. In germline, CDR1 is ENHRY, CDR2 SYGVKD. The CDR3 loop is CAIRGTENTGELFF. The CDR3 nucleotides are TGTGCCATCAGAGGGACAGAAAACACCGGGGAGCTGTTTTTT.